The 22 T cell receptor beta chains below all came from one sample that was sequenced in a study of T cells in Graves' hyperthyroidism and ophthalmopathy. Researchers amplified the TCR beta CDR3 regions from RNA transcripts. The HTBI primer set drove a first-round RT-PCR of the TCR CDR3. TCRdb redid the calling of the multiplex PCR reads with MiXCR, one entry per CDR3 protein. This table holds roughly 650,000 distinct CDR3 sequences, about 16% found once. Sequenced input: blood. The source is a woman between 35 and 50 years old with Graves' ophthalmopathy.

The rearrangement joins TRBV20-1 to TRBJ2-2, with D maybe TRBD1 (7 bases). Deletions cut 3 bases from V and 6 bases from J, with 14 bases between. CDR3 length: 14 amino acids. The germline V gene has CDR1 DFQATT and CDR2 SNEGSKA (reference sequence). This chain's CDR3 is CSARGDREAGELFF. The CDR3 nucleotides are TGCAGTGCTAGGGGTGACAGGGAGGCCGGGGAGCTGTTTTTT.

This clonotype was found a few times. The genes are TRBV5-6 and TRBJ1-1; D gene uncertain. The ends were cut back, 4 bases at V and 6 bases at J, with 13 bases in the middle. Germline CDR1 reads SGHDT; CDR2 reads YYEEEE. CDR3 size: 13 residues. CDR3 in DNA: TGTGCCAGCAGCCCCCCCGGGTCCGCTGAAGCTTTCTTT. Translating gives CASSPPGSAEAFF.

As regards this clonotype: This may be a read error: a much more frequent sequence differs by one nucleotide. The chain links TRBV30 to TRBJ1-1; D may be TRBD1 (5 bases). This CDR3 region has 13 residues. Germline CDR1 is GTSNPN and CDR2 is SVGIG (reference sequence). The CDR3 here is CARSWDRYTEAFF. CDR3 nucleotides: TGTGCCCGGAGCTGGGACCGTTACACTGAAGCTTTCTTT.

This clonotype showed up many times. The J gene is TRBJ2-3, the V gene TRBV3-1, with TRBD1 matching 9 bases. The ends lost 1 base at V and 2 bases at J; junction bases unmatched: 13. The CDR3 covers 19 residues. The germline gives CDR1 LGHDT, CDR2 YNNKEL (reference sequence). The CDR3 loop is CASSQVGTGFSFSTDTQYF. The CDR3 DNA reads as TGTGCCAGCAGCCAAGTTGGGACAGGGTTCTCCTTCTCCACAGATACGCAGTATTTT.

The rearrangement uses TRBV7-9 and TRBJ2-1; 7 bases match TRBD1. The germline CDR1 and CDR2 sequences are SEHNR and FQNEAQ (reference sequence). V was pared by 6 bases and J by 2 bases, with 7 bases of the junction left unmatched. The CDR3 is 15 residues long. Here the CDR3 DNA reads TGTGCCAGCAGTTCGACCGGGACAGCCTACAATGAGCAGTTCTTC. Translated: CASSSTGTAYNEQFF.

The genes are TRBV10-3 and TRBJ2-2, with 9 bases aligning to TRBD2. The CDR3 has 15 amino acids. CDR1 is ENHRY and CDR2 is SYGVKD in the germline V gene. V dropped 7 bases and J dropped 4; count of bases not matched to a gene: 7. CDR3 nucleotide sequence: TGTGCCATCAACACCGGGACTAGCTCCACCGGGGAGCTGTTTTTT. As protein: CAINTGTSSTGELFF.

A note on this clonotype: A much larger clone lies a single base off, so this may be a read error. The gene calls are TRBV20-1 and TRBJ1-2; 12 nucleotides match TRBD1. The CDR3 has 14 residues. Germline-derived CDR1 and CDR2 are DFQATT and SNEGSKA (reference sequence). The CDR3 nucleotides read TGCGGTGCTTTTGGGACAGGGGGCTACTATGGCTACACCTTC. It encodes CGAFGTGGYYGYTF.

This clonotype was detected only once. A much more abundant neighbour one base away suggests this may be a read error. V and J are TRBV7-2 and TRBJ2-5; 9 positions agree with TRBD2. The V segment lost 4 bases and the J segment 0 bases; nucleotides outside the gene matches: 6. CDR3 length: 16 residues. Germline CDR1 and CDR2: SGHTA and FQGNSA. CDR3 region: CASSYRSSGNQETQYF. In DNA, the CDR3 is TGTGCCAGCAGCTACAGGTCTAGCGGGAACCAAGAGACCCAGTACTTC.

This clonotype appeared a few times. This chain links TRBV7-3 with TRBJ1-1, with a possible D match to TRBD1 (5 bases). Germline loops: CDR1 SGHTA, CDR2 FQGTGA. The CDR3 sequence is 14 residues long. V was cut by 6 bases and J by 10 bases, with 21 bases left in between. CDR3 DNA: TGTGCCAGCAGTCCGGATTCCTACGGGACGAGAGCTTTCTTT. Its translation is CASSPDSYGTRAFF.

This clonotype was counted ten times or more. The V gene is TRBV3-1, the J gene TRBJ1-5, with TRBD1 as a possible D gene (6 bases). Per the germline V gene, CDR1 is LGHDT and CDR2 is YNNKEL (reference sequence). This CDR3 spans 13 amino acids. V lost 5 bases and J 6 bases, leaving 11 bases between the germline ends. The DNA for the CDR3 is TGTGCCAGCAGCAGAACAGGGTTTCAGCCCCAGCATTTT. It is translated as CASSRTGFQPQHF.

This clonotype was recorded at least ten times. The V gene is TRBV3-1, the J gene TRBJ1-1; the D is unclear. The CDR3 spans 13 residues. Between the trimmed V and J ends, which lost 3 bases and 4 bases, there was a span of 9 bases. Per germline, CDR1 LGHDT and CDR2 YNNKEL (reference sequence). The DNA of the CDR3 is TGTGCCAGCAGCCAGGGAAAAAGCACTGAAGCTTTCTTT. It encodes CASSQGKSTEAFF.

The V call is TRBV20-1, the J call TRBJ2-5; TRBD2 aligns across 7 bases. This CDR3 spans 13 amino acids. CDR1 is DFQATT, CDR2 SNEGSKA, per germline (reference sequence). The V and J ends lost 3 bases and 5 bases, in that order; junction bases with no gene match: 6. CDR3 in DNA: TGCAGTGCTAGTGTGGGCGGGAGTGAGACCCAGTACTTC. This gives the protein CSASVGGSETQYF.

This clonotype was seen just once. The chain uses TRBV9 and TRBJ2-3, with TRBD2 identical over 13 bases. The length of the CDR3 is 18 residues. Per germline, CDR1 SGDLS and CDR2 YYNGEE. V dropped 3 bases and J dropped 0; count of bases not matched to a gene: 7. This CDR3 is CASSALQTSGRSTDTQYF. Here the CDR3 DNA reads TGTGCCAGCAGCGCACTACAGACTAGCGGGAGGAGCACAGATACGCAGTATTTT.

This clonotype appeared a few times. This chain joins TRBV20-1 and TRBJ2-7; D not resolved. The CDR3 spans 14 residues. Germline-derived CDR1 and CDR2 are DFQATT and SNEGSKA (reference sequence). V dropped 0 bases and J dropped 0 bases, with 9 bases sitting between them. This CDR3 is CSAREPYRSYEQYF. CDR3 bases: TGCAGTGCTAGAGAACCATACCGCTCCTACGAGCAGTACTTC.

This clonotype was counted between two and nine times. V and J are TRBV6-4 and TRBJ2-1; 9 bases are a match to TRBD2. This CDR3 contains 15 residues. With V trimmed by 4 bases and J by 5 bases, 6 bases remained unmatched. The V gene's germline CDR1 is MRHNA and CDR2 SNTAGT. CDR3 sequence: CASSAAGGHHNEQFF. In DNA, the CDR3 is TGTGCCAGCAGTGCGGCGGGGGGGCACCACAATGAGCAGTTCTTC.

This clonotype was picked up a small number of times. J is TRBJ2-7 and V is TRBV5-6; 9 positions match TRBD2. The V segment lost 4 bases and the J segment 3 bases; nucleotides outside the gene matches: 8. Germline CDR1 is SGHDT and CDR2 is YYEEEE. The CDR3 runs 15 residues. The CDR3 sequence: CASSTLAGDIYEQYF. CDR3 coding DNA: TGTGCCAGCAGCACCTTAGCGGGAGACATCTACGAGCAGTACTTC.

This clonotype was seen ten or more times. The chain links TRBV7-9 to TRBJ2-1, with D possibly called TRBD1 or TRBD2 (5 bases each). Germline V lookup: CDR1 SEHNR, CDR2 FQNEAQ (reference sequence). This CDR3 is built from 16 residues. Trimming left V 5 bases short and J 7 bases short, with 21 bases between. For the CDR3, the DNA is TGTGCCAGCAGCCACGGGGCGAGTGGAGGTGGGAATGAGCAGTTCTTC. Amino acid sequence: CASSHGASGGGNEQFF. The full variable domain, in which reference TRBV7-9 and TRBJ2-1 provide the parts outside the CDR3, is DTGVSQNPRHKITKRGQNVTFRCDPISEHNRLYWYRQTLGQGPEFLTYFQNEAQLEKSRLLSDRFSAERPKGSFSTLEIQRTEQGDSAMYLCASSHGASGGGNEQFFGPGTRLTVL.

The J gene is TRBJ2-4, the V gene TRBV6-1; D not resolved. V was pared by 0 bases and J by 3 bases, with 12 bases between. This CDR3 spans 16 amino acids. Germline-derived CDR1 and CDR2 are MNHNS and SASEGT. CDR3 sequence: CASSEAETGVKNIQYF. Here the CDR3 DNA reads TGTGCCAGCAGTGAAGCGGAGACTGGAGTCAAAAACATTCAGTACTTC.

About this clonotype: A much bigger clone sits one base away, suggesting this may be a read error. The chain recombines TRBV30 with TRBJ1-1; D is unresolved. CDR3 length: 11 amino acids. From germline, CDR1 is GTSNPN and CDR2 SVGIG (reference sequence). Trimming cost V 5 bases and J 11 bases, with 15 bases left between them. DNA of the CDR3: TGTGCCTGGGCCGAAAGCGTATGGGCTTTCTTT. Protein product: CAWAESVWAFF.

The DNA of the CDR3 is TGCAGTGCTAGAGATAGTCAGGGACATAATTCACCCCTCCACTTT. As protein: CSARDSQGHNSPLHF. The J gene is TRBJ1-6, the V gene TRBV20-1; D possibly corresponds to TRBD1 (5 bases). The CDR3 runs to 15 residues. Germline V gene data show CDR1 as DFQATT and CDR2 as SNEGSKA (reference sequence). V was shortened by 0 bases and J by 5 bases, with 11 bases between the two germline ends.

This clonotype has a handful of counts. This chain links TRBV6-1 with TRBJ2-7, with 11 bases that match TRBD2. The V gene's germline CDR1 is MNHNS and CDR2 SASEGT. V lost 7 bases and J lost 5; bases outside the gene matches: 10. The CDR3 runs to 15 residues. The CDR3 DNA follows: TGTGCCAGCAAAGTTTCTAGCGGGAGGAGGCACGAGCAGTACTTC. It yields the protein CASKVSSGRRHEQYF.

The CDR3 DNA reads TGTGCCACCAGCAGAGAGCGGGAGGGCGGCTATGAGCAGTTCTTC. It yields the protein CATSREREGGYEQFF. The chain links TRBV15 to TRBJ2-1; 9 positions agree with TRBD2. Germline CDR1 and CDR2: LNHNV and YYDKDF (reference sequence). The CDR3 is 15 residues long. V shed 0 bases, J shed 8 bases, and the junction held 5 bases outside the gene matches.